This T cell receptor beta chain was sequenced in a study of OX40 agonist ivuxolimab in advanced cancers. Study summary: Patients were dosed intravenously with ivuxolimab at 0.01 to 10 mg/kg every 2 weeks. Patients were under 90% male with ages roughly 20 to 90, mean about 65.

About this clone itself: Antigen: not known.

Clones were read by immunoSEQ multiplex PCR, and TCRdb kept only the in-frame ones, dropping some. This table holds more than 55,000 clones, more than 80% found once. General study findings and limits: By week 6 at 0.1 to 3.0 mg/kg, blood CD4+ and CD8+ T cells had expanded clonally.

There are 16 residues in the CDR3. V was cut by 5 bases and J by 4 bases, with 18 bases left in between. The germline gives CDR1 SGHTA, CDR2 FQGNSA. J is TRBJ1-3 and V is TRBV7-2; D is possibly TRBD1 (5 bases). This TCR was recovered from an adult with an advanced solid tumor such as melanoma, head and neck, liver or kidney cancer. Sequenced material: CD4+ or CD8+ T cells sorted from blood, taken in a trial of the OX40 agonist ivuxolimab. CDR3 bases: TGTGCCAGCAGCGAGTGGGGCCCAAGTCTAGGAAACACCATATATTTT. Translating gives CASSEWGPSLGNTIYF.